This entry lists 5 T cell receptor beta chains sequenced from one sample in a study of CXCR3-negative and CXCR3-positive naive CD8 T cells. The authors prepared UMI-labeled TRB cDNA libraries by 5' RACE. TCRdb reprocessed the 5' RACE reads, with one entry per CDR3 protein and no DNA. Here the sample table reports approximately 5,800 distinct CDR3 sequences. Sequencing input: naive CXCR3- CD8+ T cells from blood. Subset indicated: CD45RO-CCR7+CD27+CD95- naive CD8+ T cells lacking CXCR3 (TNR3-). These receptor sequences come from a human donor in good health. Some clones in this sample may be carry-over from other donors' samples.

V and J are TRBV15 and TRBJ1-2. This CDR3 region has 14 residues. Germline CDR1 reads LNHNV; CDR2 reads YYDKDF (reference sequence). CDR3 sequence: CATSRDDVHYGYTF. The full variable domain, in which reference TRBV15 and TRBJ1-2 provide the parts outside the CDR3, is DAMVIQNPRYQVTQFGKPVTLSCSQTLNHNVMYWYQQKSSQAPKLLFHYYDKDFNNEADTPDNFQSRRPNTSFCFLDIRSPGLGDTAMYLCATSRDDVHYGYTFGSGTRLTVV.

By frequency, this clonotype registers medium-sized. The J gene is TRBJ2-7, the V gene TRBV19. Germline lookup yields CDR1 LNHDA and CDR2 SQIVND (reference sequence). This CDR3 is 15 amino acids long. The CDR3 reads CASSILLGEIYEQYF.

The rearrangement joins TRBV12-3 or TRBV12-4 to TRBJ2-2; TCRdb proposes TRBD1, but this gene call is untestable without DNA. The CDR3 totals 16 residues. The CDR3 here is CASSLDAGGNTGELFF.

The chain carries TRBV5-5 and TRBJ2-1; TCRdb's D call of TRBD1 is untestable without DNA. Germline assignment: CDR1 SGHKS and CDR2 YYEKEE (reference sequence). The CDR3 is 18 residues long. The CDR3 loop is CASSPGTGGSPTSNEQFF. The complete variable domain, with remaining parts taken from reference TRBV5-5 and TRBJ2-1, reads DAGVTQSPTHLIKTRGQQVTLRCSPISGHKSVSWYQQVLGQGPQFIFQYYEKEERGRGNFPDRFSARQFPNYSSELNVNALLLGDSALYLCASSPGTGGSPTSNEQFFGPGTRLTVL.

The CDR3 protein is CASSSIDGDEAFF. This chain joins TRBV27 and TRBJ1-1. Germline assignment: CDR1 MNHEY and CDR2 SMNVEV (reference sequence). CDR3 length: 13 amino acids.